This T cell receptor (beta chain) emerged from a study of beta chain features in type 1 diabetes (dated by TCRdb to 2017 to 2018). About the full investigation: No differences in mean age, gender distribution, total cell number or subset yield were found between patients and healthy donors. A total of 107,917,701 sorted cells were examined across all samples, and the number of cells per subset was strongly correlated with RNA yield. The study compared TCRB repertoires of sorted circulating CD4+ T cell subsets between recently diagnosed type 1 diabetes patients and matched healthy donors. Naive and central memory subsets were obtained from all 28 donors, but regulatory and stem cell-like memory subsets were isolated from only 8 patients and roughly 8 healthy donors.

Regarding this clone: It has no known antigen specificity. Base quality data are lacking; no much larger clone is found one base away.

The paper's findings and limits, for the study overall: In all four CD4+ subsets, TCRB CDR3 length was moderately but significantly shorter in type 1 diabetes patients. Because cDNA was sequenced instead of genomic DNA, highly expressing activated cells could be over-represented, though the groups showed no difference in activation or CD3 levels. Naive, central memory and regulatory TCRB repertoires appeared to be more similar among patients than among healthy donors. Because the HLA sub-analyses included only small numbers of individuals, any influence of HLA type on TCRB rearrangement was left unresolved. Patients with type 1 diabetes made fewer insertions and deleted more nucleotides at VDJ recombination sites, implying thymic rearrangement abnormalities. PCR may preferentially amplify shorter templates, but because patient and control samples were amplified and corrected together, any resulting skew would affect both groups equally.

The entire isolated RNA was reverse transcribed using the High Capacity cDNA Reverse Transcription Kit, and thus expressed TCRB transcripts were sequenced. Deep immunoSEQ sequencing was applied to naive, central memory and regulatory T cell samples, giving an average of roughly 3.5 million total reads per sample. Sorted cells were lysed in RLT buffer, and RNA was extracted using DNase-treated RNeasy Micro or Mini kits according to cell number. To prevent cross-contamination, every cell subset was processed on its own, while patient and healthy donor samples were processed together. TCRB sequences were amplified from cDNA with the immunoSEQ multiplex PCR, producing 87-bp fragments spanning the CDR3 region. The amplicons were sequenced using the Illumina HiSeq platform. The source study handled its data this way. PCR bias was computationally corrected using synthetic template baselines, reads within Hamming distance 2 were collapsed, and singletons that could not be merged were discarded. Reads were aligned against IMGT so that V, D and J genes, CDR3 length and insertions or deletions at six rearrangement sites could be assigned. Within each subset, clonotype counts were normalized to sorted cell number, after which true diversity and Gini coefficients were computed with the tcR R package. The overlap coefficient, calculated on TCRB nucleotide sequences, was used to quantify repertoire sharing. As a proxy for the pre-selection repertoire, out-of-frame TCRB sequences from naive cells were analyzed. Here the immuneACCESS table is served through TCRdb, limited to in-frame sequences with V and J called. Missing clones are a known gap in these copies; in checked studies unresolved V genes cover under half, and the rest lacks a known reason. The D gene and trimming were derived from the DNA, and the V and J assignments and clone size from that table. The sample profile shows hundreds of thousands of clones; roughly 13% of them were found once. The ten largest clones add up to approximately 0.039% of the sample.

As encoded in the germline V gene, CDR1 is SNHLY while CDR2 is FYNNEI. The CDR3 covers 17 residues, taking in both the cysteine and the phenylalanine. Only the CDR3 DNA is retained, 51 bases long and in frame from the first base. Germline trimming amounts to 7 bases on V and 2 bases on J, with 13 as the count of junction bases outside the gene matches. From each donor, a single peripheral blood sample of roughly 0.11 L on average was drawn into heparinised tubes. A BD FACSAria II and a panel including CD45RO, CCR7, CD25, CD127, CD95 and CD27 were used to sort naive, central memory, regulatory and stem cell-like memory CD4+ T cells. Purity was above 95% for every sorted population. PBMCs were separated immediately by Lymphoprep density gradient centrifugation and were stained directly, without being cultured. So that batch effects would be minimized, each experiment stained and sorted samples in pairs, pairing one healthy donor with one patient.

This TCR was recovered from a man aged 18 to 30 with type 1 diabetes. The sample taken for sequencing was naive CD4+ T cells from blood. In the paper's terms, the cell subset or site label means: true naive CD4+ T cells. The chain employs TRBV2 and TRBJ2-4; 8 bases in the junction line up with TRBD2. The CDR3 protein: CASTSPGLGAPKNIQYF. The nucleotides read TGTGCCAGCACCTCACCGGGACTAGGGGCCCCCAAAAACATTCAGTACTTC.